This T cell receptor beta chain came from a study of vaccination effects on CD4 cells after COVID-19. Comments on this clone: No antigen is known for it.

Following 10 days of culture, CD4+ T cells were isolated. V shed 0 bases and J 2 bases; nucleotides not matched to a gene: 16. Looked up from germline, CDR1 is MGHRA and CDR2 is YSYEKL. The CDR3 covers 21 residues. The assay was immunoSEQ multiplex PCR, and TCRdb's table has in-frame clones only and misses some. Seen here are under 40,000 clones, approximately 67% observed once, and the top ten hold under 4.5%. The material sequenced was CD4+ T cells from PBMCs cultured without peptide, taken before COVID-19 vaccination. This sequence joins TRBV4-1 and TRBJ2-3; 11 nucleotides agree with TRBD2. The source is a human donor who received a COVID-19 vaccine. The CDR3 nucleotides are TGCGCCAGCAGCCAAGATTCGGGGCGACTAGCGGGAACACCGTCCACAGATACGCAGTATTTT. It encodes CASSQDSGRLAGTPSTDTQYF.